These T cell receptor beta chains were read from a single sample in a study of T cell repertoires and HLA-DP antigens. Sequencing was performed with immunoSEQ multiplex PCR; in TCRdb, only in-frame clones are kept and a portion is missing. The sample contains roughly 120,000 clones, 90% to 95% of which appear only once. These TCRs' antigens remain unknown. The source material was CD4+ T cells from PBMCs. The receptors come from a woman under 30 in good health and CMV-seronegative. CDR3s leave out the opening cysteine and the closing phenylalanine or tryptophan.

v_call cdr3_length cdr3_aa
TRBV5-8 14 ASSWGDASSGNTIY
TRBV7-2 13 ASSPSGGANYGYT
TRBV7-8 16 ASSSVVTGASFNQPQH
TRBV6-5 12 ASSSHPGNYGYT
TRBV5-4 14 ASSSQAGQGGNEQF
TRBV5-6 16 ASSFGMPGQGRGNTIY
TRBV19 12 ASSIQGANYGYT
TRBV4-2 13 ASRRLAGVAGELF
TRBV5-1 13 ASEAGPSGANVLT
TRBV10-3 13 AISAVGQGNTEAF
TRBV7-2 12 ASRRAGAAYEQY
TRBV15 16 ATSRVLQFVEANEKLF
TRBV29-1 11 SGLTENQETQY
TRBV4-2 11 ASSQGQGYGYT
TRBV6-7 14 ASMIRTGGKEETQY
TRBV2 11 ASSDKMNTEAF
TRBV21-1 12 ASSKFGSAYEQY
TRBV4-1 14 ASSQESGRRGETQY
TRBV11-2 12 ASSPTGRGDAIY
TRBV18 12 ASSPGLGTDTQY
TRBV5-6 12 ASSLERNTGELF
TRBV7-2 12 ASSLGQWQETQY
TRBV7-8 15 ASSFPSGGINTGELF